This TCR beta chain is drawn from a study of preoperative IRX-2 immunotherapy in early breast cancer. TCRdb's copy holds only in-frame clones and misses some; the assay was immunoSEQ multiplex PCR. The sample yields tens of thousands of clones, roughly four fifths seen once. In germline, CDR1 is SGHNT, CDR2 YENEEA. The CDR3 is 19 amino acids. J was trimmed by 2 bases and V by 4 bases; bases with no gene match: 11. The treatment here: preoperative locoregional IRX-2 cytokine immunotherapy. Samples came from a phase Ib trial of preoperative locoregional IRX-2 cytokine immunotherapy. The TCR was taken from a human donor with breast cancer. V gene TRBV11-3 combines with J gene TRBJ2-3; 14 bases are a match to TRBD2. The sample here was taken from a patient treated with IRX-2 immunotherapy. CDR3 protein: CASSSPGLAGVGPTDTQYF. In DNA form, the CDR3 reads TGTGCCAGCAGCTCACCGGGACTAGCGGGGGTGGGACCCACAGATACGCAGTATTTT. Drawing the rest from reference TRBV11-3 and TRBJ2-3, the complete variable domain is EAGVVQSPRYKIIEKKQPVAFWCNPISGHNTLYWYLQNLGQGPELLIRYENEEAVDDSQLPKDRFSAERLKGVDSTLKIQPAELGDSAVYLCASSSPGLAGVGPTDTQYFGPGTRLTVL.